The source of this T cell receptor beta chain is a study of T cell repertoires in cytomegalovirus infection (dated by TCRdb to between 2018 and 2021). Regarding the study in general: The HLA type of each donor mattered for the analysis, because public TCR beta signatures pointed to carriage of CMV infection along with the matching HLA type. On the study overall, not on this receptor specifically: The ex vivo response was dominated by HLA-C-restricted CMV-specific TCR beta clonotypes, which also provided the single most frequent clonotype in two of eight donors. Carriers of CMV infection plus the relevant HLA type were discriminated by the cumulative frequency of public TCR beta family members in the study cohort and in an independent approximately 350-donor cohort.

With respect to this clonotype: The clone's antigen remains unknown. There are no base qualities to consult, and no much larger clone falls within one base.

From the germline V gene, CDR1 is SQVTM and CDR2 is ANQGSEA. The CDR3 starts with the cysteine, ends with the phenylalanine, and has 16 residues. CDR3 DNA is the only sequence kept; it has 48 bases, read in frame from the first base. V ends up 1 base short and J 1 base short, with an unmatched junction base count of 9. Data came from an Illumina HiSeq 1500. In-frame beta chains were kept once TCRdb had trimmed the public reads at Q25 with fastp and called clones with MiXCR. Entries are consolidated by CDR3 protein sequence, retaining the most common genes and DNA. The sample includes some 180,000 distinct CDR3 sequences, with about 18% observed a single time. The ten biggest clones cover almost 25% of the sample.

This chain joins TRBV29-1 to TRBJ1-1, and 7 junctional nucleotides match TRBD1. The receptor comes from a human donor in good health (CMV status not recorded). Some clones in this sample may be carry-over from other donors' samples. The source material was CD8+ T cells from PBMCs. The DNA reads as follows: TGCAGCGTTGAAGCCAGGGGGGGGGAGGCGAACACTGAAGCTTTCTTT. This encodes CSVEARGGEANTEAFF.